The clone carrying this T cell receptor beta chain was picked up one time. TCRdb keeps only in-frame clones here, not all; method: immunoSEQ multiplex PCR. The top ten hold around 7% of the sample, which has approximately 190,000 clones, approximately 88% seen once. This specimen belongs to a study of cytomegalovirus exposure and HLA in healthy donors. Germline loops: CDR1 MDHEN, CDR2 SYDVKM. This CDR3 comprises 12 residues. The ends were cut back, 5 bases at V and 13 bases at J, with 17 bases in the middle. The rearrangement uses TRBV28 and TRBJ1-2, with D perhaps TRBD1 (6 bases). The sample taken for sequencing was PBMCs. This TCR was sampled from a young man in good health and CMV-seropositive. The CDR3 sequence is CASSVPDRTFTF. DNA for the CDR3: TGTGCCAGCAGTGTACCAGACAGGACCTTCACCTTC.